Listed below are T cell receptor beta chains from one sample, sequenced in a study of PD-1 blockade in classical Hodgkin lymphoma. Clones were sequenced by immunoSEQ multiplex PCR, and TCRdb holds only the in-frame ones, with some missing. The sample yields around 22,000 clones, around four fifths seen once. The sample was peripheral blood mononuclear cells (PBMCs), taken before the second cycle of nivolumab. These receptors originate from a human donor with classical Hodgkin lymphoma. CDR3s include the opening cysteine and the closing phenylalanine or tryptophan. A D gene is named only where the DNA matches it firmly. Not all rows give a size; the values are once, few, many and, for expanded clones, a class.

size	V	D	J	DNA	CDR3
few	TRBV5-5	-	TRBJ2-3	TGTGCCAGCAGCTTGGGGGCCTCGCTTAGCACAGATACGCAGTATTTT	CASSLGASLSTDTQYF
-	TRBV2	TRBD2	TRBJ2-1	TGTGCCAGCAGTGTGCTAGCGGGAGGGCCGGTTGAGCAGTTCTTC	CASSVLAGGPVEQFF
-	TRBV18	-	TRBJ1-1	TGTGCCAGCTCACCCCCAAAGACAGCGACCCCCTATGAAGCTTTCTTT	CASSPPKTATPYEAFF
large	TRBV13	TRBD1	TRBJ1-1	TGTGCCAGCAGCGCCGGGACAGGGGGCGTGTACACTGAAGCTTTCTTT	CASSAGTGGVYTEAFF
-	TRBV18	TRBD1	TRBJ2-2	TGTGCCAGCTCACCCCGCGGACAGGGTTTCACCGGGGAGCTGTTTTTT	CASSPRGQGFTGELFF
-	TRBV10-2	-	TRBJ1-5	TGCGCCAGCAGTGAGGGGGTCTATAGCAATCAGCCCCAGCATTTT	CASSEGVYSNQPQHF
-	TRBV11-2	-	TRBJ2-1	TGTGCCAGCAGCTTAGCAGTATGGGGTGAGCAGTTCTTC	CASSLAVWGEQFF
-	TRBV5-1	-	TRBJ2-7	TGCGCCAGCAGCTTGGATGCCAGGGACCACGAGCAGTACTTC	CASSLDARDHEQYF
-	TRBV28	-	TRBJ2-5	TGTGCCAGCAGTTCGAGCCAGACAGGCCGCGAGACCCAGTACTTC	CASSSSQTGRETQYF
-	TRBV4-1	TRBD1	TRBJ1-5	TGCGCCAGCAGCCAAGGACAGGGATCTAGCAATCAGCCCCAGCATTTT	CASSQGQGSSNQPQHF
-	TRBV5-8	-	TRBJ1-3	TGTGCCAGCAGCTTGGGGTCAGAACTACCTGGAAACACCATATATTTT	CASSLGSELPGNTIYF
few	TRBV6-5	TRBD1	TRBJ1-1	TGTGCCAGCAGTTACTCGAGACAGGGGGCACGTGAAGCTTTCTTT	CASSYSRQGAREAFF
-	TRBV11-2	TRBD2	TRBJ2-7	TGTGCCAGCAGCTTAGACGGGCTAGCGGGAGGCCCACGCCAATCCTACGAGCAGTACTTC	CASSLDGLAGGPRQSYEQYF
-	TRBV6-5	-	TRBJ2-1	TGTGCCAGCAGTTACTCTTGGACAGCGATCTACAATGAGCAGTTCTTC	CASSYSWTAIYNEQFF
few	TRBV14	-	TRBJ1-4	TGTGCCAGCAGGACGACGGTGGCTGAAAAACTGTTTTTT	CASRTTVAEKLFF
few	TRBV9	-	TRBJ2-5	TGTGCCAGCAGCGTAGACGGTCGGGCAGGGACCCAGTACTTC	CASSVDGRAGTQYF
once	TRBV4-1	-	TRBJ2-1	TGCGCCAGCAGCCAAGATGGAGGCCAGCGAACCTACAATGAGCAGTTCTTC	CASSQDGGQRTYNEQFF
few	TRBV13	-	TRBJ2-3	TGTGCCAGCAGCTTAGCCGTGGCAGCCCTCACAGGATCGCAGTATTTT	CASSLAVAALTGSQYF
-	TRBV7-1	-	TRBJ2-5	TGTGCCAGCAGCGCCCCGGGGGCACAAGAGACCCAGTACTTC	CASSAPGAQETQYF
-	TRBV2	-	TRBJ2-5	TGTGCCAGTGCCAAGGATCTCCAAGAGACCCAGTACTTC	CASAKDLQETQYF
once	TRBV30	-	TRBJ1-6	TGTGCCTGGAGTCGAGGCTTCACTTATAATTCACCCCTCCACTTT	CAWSRGFTYNSPLHF
-	TRBV5-6	-	TRBJ2-3	TGTGCCAGCAGCCGGGGGCGATTATCCTCAGATACGCAGTATTTT	CASSRGRLSSDTQYF
-	TRBV5-1	TRBD2	TRBJ2-5	TGCGCCAGCAGCGTTAGCGGGGTGGAGACCCAGTACTTC	CASSVSGVETQYF
-	TRBV5-1	-	TRBJ2-5	TGCGCCAGCAGCTTGGCCGGAGTCGGGGGAGGACAAGAGACCCAGTACTTC	CASSLAGVGGGQETQYF
-	TRBV5-4	TRBD1	TRBJ2-3	TGTGCCAGCAGCTACAGGGGTGGGACAGATACGCAGTATTTT	CASSYRGGTDTQYF
medium-sized	TRBV19	-	TRBJ1-5	TGTGCCAGTAGTCCGACAAGCAATCAGCCCCAGCATTTT	CASSPTSNQPQHF
few	TRBV5-5	TRBD1	TRBJ1-5	TGTGCCAGCAGCGCGGACAGGCTAGGGGGTCAGCCCCAGCATTTT	CASSADRLGGQPQHF
-	TRBV7-6	TRBD1	TRBJ1-6	TGTGCCAGCAGCCCATCGGGACAGGGTAATTCACCCCTCCACTTT	CASSPSGQGNSPLHF
-	TRBV5-3	-	TRBJ1-4	TGTGCCAGAAGCTTGGCGACAGGAAGGGGTTCAGGGGAAAAACTGTTTTTT	CARSLATGRGSGEKLFF
-	TRBV6-1	TRBD2	TRBJ2-2	TGTGCCAGCAGTGAGCCGTCGGGAGGGGGAGGGTATACCGGGGAGCTGTTTTTT	CASSEPSGGGGYTGELFF
-	TRBV27	-	TRBJ1-1	TGTGCCAGCAGTTTCGAGTGGTATACTGAAGCTTTCTTT	CASSFEWYTEAFF
-	TRBV6-5	-	TRBJ2-7	TGTGCCAGCAGTTACCTCTGGGAGCAGTACTTC	CASSYLWEQYF
-	TRBV18	TRBD1	TRBJ1-5	TGTGCCAGCTCACGGGACAGTTTAGTTCGGTATCAGCCCCAGCATTTT	CASSRDSLVRYQPQHF
few	TRBV7-2	-	TRBJ2-3	TGTGCCAGCAGCGCCGTTAGACGAGCCACAGATACGCAGTATTTT	CASSAVRRATDTQYF
-	TRBV5-1	TRBD2	TRBJ2-2	TGCGCCAGCAGCACCAAGAGGAGCGGGGGGTCAAACACCGGGGAGCTGTTTTTT	CASSTKRSGGSNTGELFF
once	TRBV7-2	TRBD1	TRBJ1-4	TGTGCCAGCAGCCGACAGGGGGCGCGTGAAAAACTGTTTTTT	CASSRQGAREKLFF
once	TRBV7-9	-	TRBJ2-1	TGTGCCAGCAGGGATAGCTCCTACAATGAGCAGTTCTTC	CASRDSSYNEQFF
-	TRBV30	TRBD2	TRBJ2-5	TGTGCCTGGAGTACCGGGACTACTCAAGAGACCCAGTACTTC	CAWSTGTTQETQYF
-	TRBV9	-	TRBJ2-1	TGTGCCAGCAGCGTAGGACAGGTCTACAATGAGCAGTTCTTC	CASSVGQVYNEQFF
-	TRBV4-3	TRBD1	TRBJ2-2	TGCGCCAGCAGCCAGGAGACAGGGTACACCGGGGAGCTGTTTTTT	CASSQETGYTGELFF
-	TRBV2	-	TRBJ1-1	TGTGCCAGCGCGCCGTGGGGGTACACTGAAGCTTTCTTT	CASAPWGYTEAFF
-	TRBV5-4	-	TRBJ2-3	TGTGCCAGCAGCTTGGAATCCTCGTCCACAGATACGCAGTATTTT	CASSLESSSTDTQYF